The clone carrying this T cell receptor beta chain has just a few counts. The data belong to a study of regulatory T cells in long-lasting Graves disease. Through Arm-PCR of CDR3 regions and iRepertoire HTBI primers, TCR beta libraries were built. TCRdb recomputed calls from the multiplex PCR reads with MiXCR, one row per CDR3 protein. This sample yields around 450,000 distinct CDR3 sequences, of which more than 12% are seen a single time; 16% belongs to the top ten. Trimming cost V 3 bases and J 0 bases, with 6 bases left between them. In germline, CDR1 is MNHEY, CDR2 SVGAGI. This CDR3 is built from 14 residues. The time point is: newly diagnosed GD, antithyroid drugs for less than 3 months. RNA from PBMCs was the source of the TCR library. These data also featured in a second study, about T cells in Graves' hyperthyroidism and ophthalmopathy.

The chain uses TRBV6-5 and TRBJ2-1; D not certain. The specimen comprised peripheral blood mononuclear cells (PBMCs), sampled at new diagnosis, from a patient treated with antithyroid drugs. This receptor was identified in a woman aged 30 to 39 with Graves disease. The DNA for the CDR3 is TGTGCCAGCAGTTATTTTCGCTCCTACAATGAGCAGTTCTTC. Amino acids: CASSYFRSYNEQFF.